One and the same sample provided the 9 T cell receptor beta chains below, sequenced in a study of blood T cell repertoires in COVID-19. Sequencing was performed with immunoSEQ multiplex PCR; in TCRdb, only in-frame clones are kept and a portion is missing. The repertoire consists of some 330,000 clones, with around 87% occurring once and the leading ten covering 3.5% to 4.5%. Material for sequencing was peripheral blood. These receptors came from a woman aged 45-59 years with active or convalescent COVID-19.

The CDR3 reads CASSIAQGPHQYF. Written as DNA, the CDR3 is TGTGCCAGTAGTATCGCGCAGGGGCCACACCAGTACTTC. This chain links TRBV19 with TRBJ2-7, with D possibly matching TRBD1 (6 bases). This CDR3 region has 13 residues. Trimming stripped 3 bases from V and 10 bases from J, with 16 bases between. Germline CDR1 reads LNHDA; CDR2 reads SQIVND (reference sequence). Complete variable domain (other parts from reference TRBV19 and TRBJ2-7): DGGITQSPKYLFRKEGQNVTLSCEQNLNHDAMYWYRQDPGQGLRLIYYSQIVNDFQKGDIAEGYSVSREKKESFPLTVTSAQKNPTAFYLCASSIAQGPHQYFGPGTRLTVT.

CDR3 nucleotides: TGTGCCAGCAGCTCAACAGGTTTAGAACAGCCCCAGCATTTT. Translating gives CASSSTGLEQPQHF. The V gene is TRBV7-2, the J gene TRBJ1-5; D is possibly TRBD1 (5 bases). Germline CDR1 SGHTA, CDR2 FQGNSA. There are 14 residues in the CDR3. V lost 4 bases and J 7 bases, leaving 14 bases between the germline ends.

As to this clone: The same CDR3 is also encoded by other DNA sequences in this sample. The genes are TRBV5-1 and TRBJ2-1; TRBD2 agrees at 12 bases. In germline, CDR1 is SGHRS, CDR2 YFSETQ. The J segment lost 4 bases and the V segment lost 0 bases, leaving 2 bases of the junction unmatched. The CDR3 contains 16 residues. The CDR3 here is CASSLGTSGTYNEQFF. CDR3 DNA: TGCGCCAGCAGCTTGGGGACTAGCGGGACGTACAATGAGCAGTTCTTC.

This chain links TRBV6-6 with TRBJ2-2; 14 nucleotides align to TRBD2. The CDR3 has 16 residues. The V gene's germline CDR1 is MNHNY and CDR2 SVGAGI (reference sequence). The V and J ends lost 7 bases and 7 bases, in that order; junction bases with no gene match: 8. For the CDR3, the DNA is TGTGCCAGCATCGCGGGACTAGCGGGAGCTAGCGGGGAGCTGTTTTTT. Translated: CASIAGLAGASGELFF.

In this sample, this clone turned up once. DNA of the CDR3: TGCGCCAGCAGCTTTACTAGCGGGAGCTCCTACAATGAGCAGTTCTTC. Translation gives CASSFTSGSSYNEQFF. The genes are TRBV5-1 and TRBJ2-1; 11 nucleotides align to TRBD2. The CDR3 is 16 residues long. The germline CDR1 and CDR2 sequences are SGHRS and YFSETQ. J gave up 0 bases and V 2 bases, and 1 base lay outside the gene matches. Using reference TRBV5-1 and TRBJ2-1 for the parts outside the CDR3, the full variable domain is KAGVTQTPRYLIKTRGQQVTLSCSPISGHRSVSWYQQTPGQGLQFLFEYFSETQRNKGNFPGRFSGRQFSNSRSEMNVSTLELGDSALYLCASSFTSGSSYNEQFFGPGTRLTVL.

This clone was recorded once. The rearrangement uses TRBV11-2 and TRBJ1-3; a possible D gene is TRBD1 (5 bases). Trimming stripped 0 bases from V and 0 bases from J, with 12 bases between. Germline-derived CDR1 and CDR2 are SGHAT and FQNNGV. The CDR3 contains 17 residues. DNA for the CDR3: TGTGCCAGCAGCTTAGAGATGACAGCATCCTCTGGAAACACCATATATTTT. Protein product: CASSLEMTASSGNTIYF.

This chain uses TRBV19 with TRBJ1-2; TRBD1 aligns across 7 bases. The germline V gene encodes CDR1 LNHDA and CDR2 SQIVND (reference sequence). V lost 5 bases to trimming and J lost 2 bases; unmatched junction nucleotides: 8. This CDR3 contains 15 residues. The CDR3 region has the DNA TGTGCCAGTAGTTTGGTACAGGGGCCGAACTATGGCTACACCTTC. It translates to CASSLVQGPNYGYTF.

The V and J genes are TRBV13 and TRBJ1-1; TRBD1 agrees at 7 bases. Germline V CDR1 and CDR2: PRHDT, FYEKMQ (reference sequence). Losses at the gene ends were 4 bases for V and 7 bases for J; bases not matched to a gene: 15. The length of the CDR3 is 16 residues. The CDR3 sequence is CASSSRAGGNWIEAFF. CDR3 DNA: TGTGCCAGCAGCTCGAGGGCAGGGGGGAACTGGATTGAAGCTTTCTTT.

The chain links TRBV6-5 to TRBJ1-1; no firm D call. Germline values: CDR1 MNHEY, CDR2 SVGAGI. The ends were cut back, 2 bases at V and 7 bases at J, with 17 bases in the middle. This CDR3 is built from 15 residues. The CDR3 sequence is CASSYGSPKNFEAFF. The CDR3 DNA reads as TGTGCCAGCAGTTACGGCAGTCCGAAAAATTTTGAAGCTTTCTTT.